This TCR beta chain was identified during a study of beta chain features in type 1 diabetes. Sorting produced populations that all topped 95% purity. In germline, CDR1 is SQVTM, CDR2 ANQGSEA. V was clipped by 5 bases and J by 4 bases, with 12 bases between them. This CDR3 contains 13 residues. Turning to this clone: Its antigen remains unknown.

All of the isolated RNA was reverse transcribed, so expressed TCRB transcripts were sequenced. Measured with immunoSEQ multiplex PCR; TCRdb has only the in-frame clones, and not every one. The sample includes hundreds of thousands of clones, around 68% seen only once; the top ten take about 0.05%. Overall study findings and caveats: A greater similarity of naive, central memory and Treg TCRB repertoires was seen among patients than among healthy donors.

The receptor's source is a man aged 30 to 39 in good health. This chain uses TRBV29-1 with TRBJ2-1; the D gene is possibly TRBD1 (6 bases). Sequences were obtained from naive CD4+ T cells from blood. CDR3 region: CSVRPDRYNEQFF. The CDR3 nucleotides are TGCAGCGTTAGGCCGGACAGATACAATGAGCAGTTCTTC.